Listed here are 27 T cell receptor beta chains from one sample, sequenced in a study of blood T cells in healthy people across ages. Primers used in a second PCR of about 7 to 11 cycles were a sample-barcoded 5' primer and a J-beta primer mix. TCRdb called the 5' RACE reads again in MiXCR, with one record for every CDR3 protein. The profile shows 500,000 to 600,000 distinct CDR3 sequences, approximately 27% of them singletons. The sample consisted of blood. Receptors originate from a woman in her seventies in good health.

The chain joins TRBV7-9 to TRBJ2-5; tentative D call: TRBD2 (5 bases). In germline, CDR1 is SEHNR, CDR2 FQNEAQ (reference sequence). The germline V and J ends were trimmed by 3 bases and 2 bases, with 13 bases remaining between them. There are 15 residues in the CDR3. As DNA, the CDR3 is TGTGCCAGCAGCTTCGGGCAGGAGGCGCAAGAGACCCAGTACTTC. The encoded protein is CASSFGQEAQETQYF.

The rearrangement joins TRBV2 to TRBJ2-4; a weak D match, TRBD1 (6 bases). This CDR3 spans 15 amino acids. Germline values: CDR1 SNHLY, CDR2 FYNNEI. V lost 1 base to trimming and J lost 2 bases, with 9 bases between them. As DNA, the CDR3 is TGTGCCAGCAGTGAAGTGGGGGCGACCAAAAACATTCAGTACTTC. This sequence encodes CASSEVGATKNIQYF.

This chain's CDR3 is CSARDREARTGANVLTF. CDR3 bases: TGCAGTGCTAGAGATAGGGAGGCACGAACCGGGGCCAACGTCCTGACTTTC. The chain couples TRBV20-1 to TRBJ2-6; D may be TRBD2 (6 bases). V shed 0 bases and J shed 4 bases, with 16 bases lying between them. CDR3 length equals 17 residues. Germline loops: CDR1 DFQATT, CDR2 SNEGSKA (reference sequence).

V gene TRBV12-3 or TRBV12-4 combines with J gene TRBJ2-4, with 8 bases fitting TRBD2. The CDR3 has 15 residues. V was clipped by 6 bases and J by 5 bases; unmatched bases: 9. CDR3 coding DNA: TGTGCCAGCAGCCCGGGGGGGCCCGGAGAAAACATTCAGTACTTC. Protein product: CASSPGGPGENIQYF.

CDR3 protein: CASKEGGAWGEQYF. The DNA of the CDR3 is TGTGCCAGCAAGGAAGGGGGGGCGTGGGGCGAGCAGTACTTC. The rearrangement links TRBV7-2 to TRBJ2-5, with a tentative D call TRBD2 (7 bases). The DNA end is a closer match to TRBJ2-7, so the J assignment may be wrong. Germline-derived CDR1 and CDR2 are SGHTA and FQGNSA. The CDR3 is made up of 14 amino acids.

As regards this clonotype: The junction shows a germline mismatch at one end, possibly a read error. The V gene is TRBV7-7, the J gene TRBJ2-5; tentative D call: TRBD2 (6 bases). CDR3 length equals 14 residues. Looked up from germline, CDR1 is SSHAT and CDR2 is FNYEAQ (reference sequence). CDR3 coding DNA: TGTGCTAGCAGCCCCACCGGGACTTCCATTGATCGGTACTTC. Translation gives CASSPTGTSIDRYF.

This sequence joins TRBV9 and TRBJ2-1; D is unresolved. The CDR3 spans 12 residues. V was pared by 3 bases and J by 6 bases, with 7 bases between. Germline CDR1 is SGDLS and CDR2 is YYNGEE. CDR3 protein: CASSAFGNEQFF. In DNA form, the CDR3 reads TGTGCCAGCAGCGCCTTTGGCAATGAGCAGTTCTTC. Combining the CDR3 with reference TRBV9 and TRBJ2-1 gives the whole variable domain DSGVTQTPKHLITATGQRVTLRCSPRSGDLSVYWYQQSLDQGLQFLIQYYNGEERAKGNILERFSAQQFPDLHSELNLSSLELGDSALYFCASSAFGNEQFFGPGTRLTVL.

This clonotype has just a few counts. V gene TRBV30 combines with J gene TRBJ1-4; D is possibly TRBD1 (5 bases). V gave up 1 base and J gave up 0 bases, with 15 bases separating them. Germline V lookup: CDR1 GTSNPN, CDR2 SVGIG (reference sequence). The CDR3 runs 17 residues. The CDR3 sequence: CAWSGGGAPATNEKLFF. The CDR3 region has the DNA TGTGCCTGGAGTGGGGGAGGGGCGCCGGCAACTAATGAAAAACTGTTTTTT.

This clonotype was picked up a small number of times. This sequence joins TRBV20-1 and TRBJ1-5, with a possible D match to TRBD1 (5 bases). This CDR3 is built from 15 residues. Germline CDR1 DFQATT, CDR2 SNEGSKA (reference sequence). V was clipped by 0 bases and J by 3 bases, with 12 bases between them. This CDR3 is CSARDFSGFNQPQHF. DNA for the CDR3: TGCAGTGCTAGAGATTTTTCAGGGTTCAATCAGCCCCAGCATTTT.

J is TRBJ2-4 and V is TRBV12-3 or TRBV12-4; no clear D. V was pared by 6 bases and J by 12 bases, with 18 bases between. The CDR3 runs to 13 residues. The CDR3 reads CASSPDVTAPQYF. CDR3 DNA: TGTGCCAGCAGCCCGGACGTGACGGCCCCTCAGTACTTC.

The rearrangement uses TRBV10-3 and TRBJ1-5, with D possibly matching TRBD1 (6 bases). CDR1 is ENHRY, CDR2 SYGVKD, per germline. The V gene lost 4 bases and the J gene lost 4 bases, with 11 bases spanning the gap. The CDR3 has 14 amino acids. CDR3 bases: TGTGCCATCAGTGGACAGGATAGTAATCAGCCCCAGCATTTT. Translated, it gives CAISGQDSNQPQHF.

This rearrangement joins TRBV29-1 to TRBJ2-2, with 9 bases matching TRBD1. The germline CDR1 and CDR2 sequences are SQVTM and ANQGSEA. The J segment lost 6 bases and the V segment lost 8 bases, leaving 4 bases of the junction unmatched. This CDR3 has 12 residues. The CDR3 here is CSLRTGAGELFF. The CDR3 nucleotides read TGCAGCCTAAGGACAGGGGCCGGGGAGCTGTTTTTT.

The genes are TRBV20-1 and TRBJ1-4, with 7 bases fitting TRBD1. There are 17 residues in the CDR3. Looked up from germline, CDR1 is DFQATT and CDR2 is SNEGSKA (reference sequence). J lost 8 bases, V lost 5 bases, and 20 bases had no gene match. The CDR3 spells CSAFEQGGTPNREKLFF. The CDR3 DNA reads TGCAGTGCTTTCGAGCAGGGGGGAACACCCAATCGGGAAAAACTGTTTTTT.

The rearrangement uses TRBV5-1 and TRBJ1-2; D might be TRBD1 (6 bases). This CDR3 comprises 14 residues. CDR1 is SGHRS and CDR2 is YFSETQ in the germline V gene. Trimming stripped 3 bases from V and 8 bases from J, with 17 bases between. The CDR3 coding sequence is TGCGCCAGCAGCTCCTCACCAGGGGTAGACGGCTACACCTTC. Encoded protein: CASSSSPGVDGYTF.

This clonotype was detected only a few times. This chain links TRBV7-9 with TRBJ2-5; 9 bases align to TRBD1. The J call is doubtful: the DNA matches TRBJ2-1 better. The CDR3 consists of 15 residues. Per the germline V gene, CDR1 is SEHNR and CDR2 is FQNEAQ (reference sequence). The CDR3 DNA reads as TGTGCCAGCAGCTTAGAGGGACAGGGAGGCGATGAGCAGTTCTTC. Translated: CASSLEGQGGDEQFF.

This chain links TRBV19 with TRBJ2-1; D not resolved. V lost 3 bases and J 4 bases, leaving 7 bases between the germline ends. The CDR3 is made up of 13 amino acids. Germline lookup yields CDR1 LNHDA and CDR2 SQIVND (reference sequence). As DNA, the CDR3 is TGTGCCAGTAGTATTGGGCAGTACAATGAGCAGTTCTTC. This gives the protein CASSIGQYNEQFF.

This rearrangement joins TRBV29-1 to TRBJ2-3; D is unresolved. CDR3 size: 13 residues. Trimming took 4 bases from V and 0 from J, leaving 8 bases between them. CDR1 and CDR2 from the germline V gene are SQVTM and ANQGSEA. This CDR3 is CSVVTSSTDTQYF. The CDR3 DNA sequence: TGCAGCGTTGTGACCTCTAGCACAGATACGCAGTATTTT.

This chain connects TRBV18 to TRBJ2-4; D possibly corresponds to TRBD2 (7 bases). Germline V CDR1 and CDR2: KGHSH, LQKENI. V was shortened by 4 bases and J by 2 bases, with 12 bases between the two germline ends. There are 15 residues in the CDR3. CDR3: CASSHRGDTKNIQYF. Written as DNA, the CDR3 is TGTGCCAGCTCACATCGGGGGGACACCAAAAACATTCAGTACTTC.

The chain links TRBV6-5 to TRBJ1-2; D remains unclear. V shed 6 bases and J shed 8 bases, with 16 bases lying between them. Germline V lookup: CDR1 MNHEY, CDR2 SVGAGI. There are 13 residues in the CDR3. The CDR3 sequence: CASRPGPSGGYTF. The CDR3 DNA is TGTGCCAGCAGACCCGGGCCGTCGGGGGGCTACACCTTC.

The CDR3 nucleotides are TGCAGCGCTGGACAGGGCTTCACCGGGGAGCTGTTTTTT. Translated, it gives CSAGQGFTGELFF. This chain connects TRBV29-1 to TRBJ2-2, with 8 nucleotides matching TRBD1. CDR3 length: 13 amino acids. Germline assignment: CDR1 SQVTM and CDR2 ANQGSEA. The trim removed 7 bases at V and 4 bases at J, leaving 5 bases unmatched.

The chain uses TRBV7-2 and TRBJ2-1, with no clear D. The ends were cut back, 6 bases at V and 5 bases at J, with 14 bases in the middle. Germline V gene lookup returns CDR1 SGHTA and CDR2 FQGNSA. The CDR3 has 14 amino acids. CDR3 sequence (DNA): TGTGCCAGCAGTCTTAACACGTTGGACAATGAGCAGTTCTTC. This encodes CASSLNTLDNEQFF.

A word on this clonotype: An end of the junction does not agree with germline; a read error may underlie this. The chain links TRBV9 to TRBJ2-4, with D perhaps assigned TRBD1 or TRBD2 (5 bases each). The length of the CDR3 is 14 residues. The V gene's germline CDR1 is SGDLS and CDR2 YYNGEE. The CDR3: CASCVGESKNIQYF. The CDR3 region has the DNA TGTGCCAGCTGCGTAGGGGAGTCCAAAAACATTCAGTACTTC.

The chain uses TRBV6-5 and TRBJ2-1; 12 bases line up with TRBD1. The J call is uncertain, as TRBJ2-7 better fits the DNA end. This CDR3 has 19 amino acids. Germline V lookup: CDR1 MNHEY, CDR2 SVGAGI. The CDR3 DNA sequence: TGTGCCAGCAGTTACTCGTTCAGGGGCTTAGGGACAGGGGGCCAGGAGCAGTACTTC. This sequence encodes CASSYSFRGLGTGGQEQYF.

This chain uses TRBV29-1 with TRBJ1-1, with 8 positions matching TRBD1. The CDR3 totals 12 residues. Looked up from germline, CDR1 is SQVTM and CDR2 is ANQGSEA. Trimming at V came to 5 bases and at J to 3 bases, leaving 2 bases not matched to a gene. CDR3 loop: CSVPGQDTEAFF. For the CDR3, the DNA is TGCAGCGTTCCGGGACAGGACACTGAAGCTTTCTTT.

The chain uses TRBV25-1 and TRBJ1-2; the match to TRBD1 covers 8 bases. Trimming removed 3 bases from V and 3 bases from J; junction bases left unmatched: 9. This CDR3 is 16 amino acids long. The germline gives CDR1 MGHDK, CDR2 SYGVNS. CDR3 nucleotides: TGTGCCAGCAGTGATCCCTGGACAGGGAACGACTATGGCTACACCTTC. It codes for CASSDPWTGNDYGYTF.

This clonotype showed up just a few times. This chain's CDR3 is CASSPIQGWETQYF. The CDR3, as DNA: TGTGCCAGCAGTCCCATACAGGGTTGGGAGACCCAGTACTTC. The chain has TRBV28 and TRBJ2-5, with D possibly matching TRBD1 (6 bases). Per germline, CDR1 MDHEN and CDR2 SYDVKM. Between the trimmed V and J ends, which lost 5 bases and 5 bases, there was a span of 15 bases. This CDR3 is built from 14 residues.

This chain uses TRBV6-1 with TRBJ2-4; 11 bases fit TRBD1. The J segment lost 9 bases and the V segment lost 8 bases, leaving 3 bases of the junction unmatched. The CDR3 consists of 12 residues. Germline V gives CDR1 MNHNS, CDR2 SASEGT. The CDR3 here is CASGQGATIQYF. The CDR3, as DNA: TGTGCCAGCGGACAGGGGGCGACCATTCAGTACTTC.